The rows below give T cell receptor beta chains drawn from one sample of a study of naive CD8 T cells in extremely preterm neonates. Generated by immunoSEQ multiplex PCR, the TCRdb table keeps only in-frame clones and is missing some. The sample holds approximately 7,400 clones, more than 95% seen once. The sequencing sample was made of naive CD8+ T cells from blood. The receptors were gathered from a human donor in good health. Both conserved end residues are part of each CDR3. The D gene is left open where the match is weak. Some rows mark clone size as missing; the rest say once, few, many or name a class of expanded clone.

j_gene,abundance,v_gene,d_gene,len,CDR3aa,CDR3nt
TRBJ2-7,.,TRBV6-5,.,14,CASSEVGGVYEQYF,TGTGCCAGCAGTGAAGTCGGGGGTGTCTACGAGCAGTACTTC
TRBJ1-1,.,TRBV30,TRBD1,15,CAWGKGQGRISEAFF,TGTGCCTGGGGAAAGGGACAGGGAAGGATCTCTGAAGCTTTCTTT
TRBJ2-5,.,TRBV6-5,.,15,CASSTDGGAQETQYF,TGTGCCAGCAGTACTGACGGGGGAGCCCAAGAGACCCAGTACTTC
TRBJ2-5,.,TRBV4-1,TRBD2,15,CASTVMGLAGETQYF,TGCGCCAGCACCGTAATGGGACTAGCGGGGGAGACCCAGTACTTC
TRBJ1-1,once,TRBV18,.,12,CASSPRDTEAFF,TGTGCCAGCTCACCGAGAGACACTGAAGCTTTCTTT
TRBJ2-1,.,TRBV2,TRBD2,17,CASSEATRGAVNNEQFF,TGTGCCAGCAGTGAAGCAACGCGGGGGGCAGTAAACAATGAGCAGTTCTTC
TRBJ2-5,.,TRBV4-3,TRBD2,16,CASSRELAGGSETQYF,TGCGCCAGCAGCCGGGAACTAGCGGGAGGTTCAGAGACCCAGTACTTC
TRBJ2-5,.,TRBV5-1,.,14,CASSLAGGQETQYF,TGCGCCAGCAGCTTGGCAGGAGGCCAAGAGACCCAGTACTTC
TRBJ1-1,.,TRBV13,TRBD1,13,CASSLGPEGAAFF,TGTGCCAGCAGCTTAGGTCCCGAGGGGGCAGCTTTCTTT
TRBJ1-1,.,TRBV27,.,14,CASQRGGARAEAFF,TGTGCCAGCCAGAGGGGGGGGGCTCGGGCTGAAGCTTTCTTT
TRBJ2-3,.,TRBV28,TRBD2,21,CASSNPGLAGGTFSGPDTQYF,TGTGCCAGCAGTAACCCGGGACTAGCGGGGGGCACTTTTTCCGGCCCAGATACGCAGTATTTT
TRBJ2-7,.,TRBV7-9,TRBD2,16,CASSLAGGENPYEQYF,TGTGCCAGCAGCTTAGCCGGGGGGGAGAACCCCTACGAGCAGTACTTC
TRBJ1-2,.,TRBV6-5,.,13,CASRDRFNYGYTF,TGTGCCAGCAGGGACAGATTTAACTATGGCTACACCTTC
TRBJ1-2,.,TRBV23-1,TRBD1,18,CASSQSQDRGGSNYGYTF,TGCGCCAGCAGTCAATCACAGGACAGGGGAGGGTCTAACTATGGCTACACCTTC
TRBJ2-2,.,TRBV2,TRBD1,22,CASSDLLTGQGARSFNTGELFF,TGTGCCAGCAGCGACCTTCTAACGGGACAGGGGGCGCGGTCCTTCAACACCGGGGAGCTGTTTTTT
TRBJ2-7,.,TRBV6-1,.,14,CASSDSGSSYEQYF,TGTGCCAGCAGTGACAGTGGGAGCTCCTACGAGCAGTACTTC
TRBJ1-2,.,TRBV7-9,.,14,CASSLVMGDYGYTF,TGTGCCAGCAGCTTAGTGATGGGAGACTATGGCTACACCTTC
TRBJ2-4,.,TRBV6-5,TRBD1,14,CASSYGQVGNIQYF,TGTGCCAGCAGTTACGGACAGGTGGGAAACATTCAGTACTTC
TRBJ2-1,.,TRBV25-1,TRBD2,15,CASSDATSGDNEQFF,TGTGCCAGCAGTGACGCGACTAGCGGAGACAATGAGCAGTTCTTC
TRBJ2-1,.,TRBV5-4,.,13,CASSPQDGNEQFF,TGTGCCAGCAGCCCTCAGGATGGCAATGAGCAGTTCTTC
TRBJ1-2,.,TRBV18,.,15,CASSPPGNGGYGYTF,TGTGCCAGCTCACCACCGGGTAACGGGGGCTATGGCTACACCTTC
TRBJ2-1,.,TRBV30,TRBD2,14,CAWSVLAGNNEQFF,TGTGCCTGGAGTGTACTAGCGGGAAACAATGAGCAGTTCTTC
TRBJ2-5,.,TRBV7-9,TRBD2,18,CASSDGPGTSGYQETQYF,TGTGCCAGCAGCGACGGGCCGGGGACTAGCGGGTATCAAGAGACCCAGTACTTC
TRBJ2-7,.,TRBV6-1,.,14,CASRRTIVGGEQYF,TGTGCCAGCAGGAGGACGATTGTGGGAGGCGAGCAGTACTTC
TRBJ1-2,.,TRBV5-4,TRBD1,20,CASSYEGVGTGGDSNYGYTF,TGTGCCAGCAGCTACGAGGGGGTGGGGACAGGGGGCGATTCTAACTATGGCTACACCTTC
TRBJ2-3,.,TRBV28,.,17,CASPVTEPFFSTDTQYF,TGTGCCAGCCCCGTGACAGAGCCCTTTTTTAGCACAGATACGCAGTATTTT
TRBJ2-1,.,TRBV27,TRBD2,19,CASSLLTSGGPFSYNEQFF,TGTGCCAGCAGTTTATTAACTAGCGGGGGGCCCTTCTCCTACAATGAGCAGTTCTTC
TRBJ2-7,.,TRBV5-1,.,13,CASSWGLSYEQYF,TGCGCCAGCAGCTGGGGACTCTCCTACGAGCAGTACTTC
TRBJ2-5,.,TRBV27,TRBD1,17,CASSPRVPTGEMETQYF,TGTGCCAGCAGCCCCCGGGTGCCGACAGGGGAGATGGAGACCCAGTACTTC
TRBJ2-1,.,TRBV10-1,.,16,CASSEVAAASYNEQFF,TGCGCCAGCAGTGAAGTAGCAGCGGCCTCCTACAATGAGCAGTTCTTC
TRBJ2-5,.,TRBV28,.,12,CASTRVGETQYF,TGTGCCAGCACCAGGGTCGGAGAGACCCAGTACTTC
TRBJ2-2,.,TRBV6-5,TRBD2,14,CASTPGGGTGELFF,TGTGCCAGCACCCCGGGGGGAGGGACCGGGGAGCTGTTTTTT
TRBJ1-1,few,TRBV6-6,.,14,CASSYSRVGTEAFF,TGTGCCAGCAGTTACTCCCGGGTTGGGACTGAAGCTTTCTTT
TRBJ1-2,once,TRBV30,.,13,CACYGRERDGYTF,TGTGCCTGCTATGGTAGGGAGAGGGATGGCTACACCTTC
TRBJ1-5,once,TRBV28,.,15,CASSLGGGGDQPQHF,TGTGCCAGCAGTCTTGGGGGAGGGGGAGATCAGCCCCAGCATTTT
TRBJ2-2,.,TRBV11-2,TRBD1,16,CASSLIFDRGAGELFF,TGTGCCAGCAGCTTAATATTCGACAGGGGGGCCGGGGAGCTGTTTTTT
TRBJ1-3,.,TRBV7-9,.,16,CASSPTGFASGNTIYF,TGTGCCAGCAGCCCGACAGGTTTTGCCTCTGGAAACACCATATATTTT
TRBJ2-3,.,TRBV25-1,TRBD2,15,CASSEGTSGLYTQYF,TGTGCCAGCAGTGAGGGGACTAGCGGGTTGTATACGCAGTATTTT
TRBJ2-7,.,TRBV19,.,13,CASSAQGMGEQYF,TGTGCCAGTAGTGCACAGGGTATGGGCGAGCAGTACTTC
TRBJ1-1,.,TRBV11-2,.,17,CASSTRGVDSMNTEAFF,TGTGCCAGCAGCACACGTGGGGTCGACAGCATGAACACTGAAGCTTTCTTT
TRBJ2-4,.,TRBV7-2,.,13,CASTRGGGDIQYF,TGTGCCAGCACCCGGGGTGGCGGGGACATTCAGTACTTC
TRBJ1-1,.,TRBV13,.,18,CASSLATGYPNLNTEAFF,TGTGCCAGCAGCTTAGCCACAGGGTACCCAAACCTAAACACTGAAGCTTTCTTT
TRBJ2-1,.,TRBV19,TRBD2,17,CASSITLAGALYNEQFF,TGTGCCAGTAGTATTACCCTAGCGGGAGCTTTATACAATGAGCAGTTCTTC